One sample yielded the 21 T cell receptor beta chains listed below, sequenced in a study of shared clonotypes between healthy human individuals. Naive CD8 cells lacked CD45RO and underwent positive selection for CCR7, leaving out terminally differentiated effector memory CD45RA+ cells. Repertoires were generated with immunoSEQ multiplex PCR, while TCRdb's copy carries only in-frame clones and drops some. The table includes about 2,100,000 clones, about 92% detected once. The sequencing input was naive CD8+ T cells from PBMCs. The receptor set was obtained from a man aged 18 to 29 in good health. Some clones in this sample may be carry-over from other donors' samples.

The chain recombines TRBV7-8 with TRBJ2-1; D unclear. The length of the CDR3 is 16 residues. The germline V gene encodes CDR1 SGHVS and CDR2 FQNEAQ. The V end lost 0 bases, the J end lost 6 bases, and 15 bases lay between the germline ends. CDR3 nucleotides: TGTGCCAGCAGCTTAGCATGGATAGGTCCTGCCAATGAGCAGTTCTTC. Translated: CASSLAWIGPANEQFF.

The chain has TRBV14 and TRBJ2-1; the match to TRBD2 covers 13 bases. V lost 0 bases, J lost 7 bases, and 9 bases stayed unmatched. Looked up from germline, CDR1 is SGHDN and CDR2 is FVKESK. The CDR3 extends over 18 amino acids. In DNA, the CDR3 is TGTGCCAGCAGCCAAGATAATCTGGGACTAGCGGGAATAAATGAGCAGTTCTTC. Translating it yields CASSQDNLGLAGINEQFF.

With regard to this clone: Other DNA variants within this sample encode the same CDR3. This chain links TRBV14 with TRBJ2-7; D not certain. The ends were cut back, 4 bases at V and 2 bases at J, with 6 bases in the middle. Germline V gives CDR1 SGHDN, CDR2 FVKESK. The CDR3 runs to 12 residues. In nucleotides, the CDR3 is TGTGCCAGCAGCCCGGGTACCTACGAGCAGTACTTC. Residues: CASSPGTYEQYF.

The chain combines TRBV29-1 with TRBJ1-1; 7 bases map to TRBD1. CDR1 SQVTM and CDR2 ANQGSEA come from the germline V gene. This CDR3 has 13 amino acids. The ends lost 6 bases at V and 4 bases at J; junction bases unmatched: 8. CDR3 loop: CSVDDRVGTEAFF. CDR3 DNA: TGCAGCGTAGATGACAGGGTCGGCACTGAAGCTTTCTTT.

In DNA form, the CDR3 reads TGTGCCAGCAGCGTAGACGAGGCGTGGAACACTGAAGCTTTCTTT. Translating it yields CASSVDEAWNTEAFF. J is TRBJ1-1 and V is TRBV9, with D unresolved. This CDR3 has 15 residues. Germline-derived CDR1 and CDR2 are SGDLS and YYNGEE. The V gene lost 0 bases and the J gene lost 1 base, with 10 bases spanning the gap.

The rearrangement links TRBV2 to TRBJ1-1; D uncertain. Germline-derived CDR1 and CDR2 are SNHLY and FYNNEI. The germline V and J ends were trimmed by 2 bases and 2 bases, with 3 bases remaining between them. The CDR3 extends over 12 amino acids. The CDR3 bases are TGTGCCAGCAGTGAATTCAACACTGAAGCTTTCTTT. Its translation is CASSEFNTEAFF.

This clone has a handful of counts. CDR3 coding DNA: TGCGCCAGCAGCTTGGAAGGAATTGGTTTCTTT. It yields the protein CASSLEGIGFF. The chain links TRBV5-1 to TRBJ1-1; unclear D gene. V was trimmed by 0 bases and J by 13 bases, leaving 10 bases between them. The germline V gene has CDR1 SGHRS and CDR2 YFSETQ. The CDR3 has 11 amino acids. Supplemented by reference TRBV5-1 and TRBJ1-1, the full variable domain reads KAGVTQTPRYLIKTRGQQVTLSCSPISGHRSVSWYQQTPGQGLQFLFEYFSETQRNKGNFPGRFSGRQFSNSRSEMNVSTLELGDSALYLCASSLEGIGFFGQGTRLTVV.

CDR3 coding DNA: TGTGCCAGCAGCTTACAGGGGTTAAGGGAGACCCAGTACTTC. It encodes CASSLQGLRETQYF. This chain links TRBV7-8 with TRBJ2-5, with a tentative D call TRBD1 (6 bases). CDR1 and CDR2 from the germline V gene are SGHVS and FQNEAQ. V lost 2 bases to trimming and J lost 5 bases, with 12 bases between them. There are 14 residues in the CDR3.

The chain carries TRBV10-3 and TRBJ2-1, with 7 bases fitting TRBD1. Germline CDR1 ENHRY, CDR2 SYGVKD. The CDR3 loop spans 16 amino acids. J lost 0 bases, V lost 4 bases, and 6 bases had no gene match. The CDR3 DNA reads TGTGCCATCAGTGCCGAGACAGGGAGCTCCTACAATGAGCAGTTCTTC. Translation: CAISAETGSSYNEQFF.

The CDR3 sequence is CASSWDSLGEQYF. CDR3 DNA: TGTGCCAGCAGCTGGGACAGCCTCGGCGAGCAGTACTTC. The chain combines TRBV7-8 with TRBJ2-7; 7 bases line up with TRBD1. CDR3 length equals 13 residues. CDR1 and CDR2 (germline): SGHVS, FQNEAQ. V trimming: 4 bases; J trimming: 6 bases; junction bases outside the gene matches: 6.

The chain recombines TRBV4-3 with TRBJ2-4, with D maybe TRBD2 (6 bases). CDR1 is LGHNA and CDR2 is YSLEER in the germline V gene. Trimming removed 3 bases from V and 6 bases from J, with 18 bases in between. This CDR3 spans 16 amino acids. CDR3 region: CASSHHTGGSGNIQYF. CDR3 in DNA: TGCGCCAGCAGCCACCACACCGGGGGATCGGGAAACATTCAGTACTTC.

This chain uses TRBV7-2 with TRBJ1-1; D ambiguous. V lost 4 bases, J lost 6 bases, and 12 bases lay in between. The CDR3 sequence is 13 residues long. Germline lookup yields CDR1 SGHTA and CDR2 FQGNSA. The CDR3 region is CASSSTSRSEAFF. The DNA of the CDR3 is TGTGCCAGCAGCTCCACAAGTCGATCTGAAGCTTTCTTT.

This chain uses TRBV5-4 with TRBJ1-1; 8 nucleotides line up with TRBD1. With 4 bases clipped from V and 0 bases from J, the junction kept 2 bases outside the gene matches. The CDR3 has 14 amino acids. The germline V gene has CDR1 SGHNT and CDR2 YYREEE (reference sequence). The CDR3 DNA follows: TGTGCCAGCAGCCGACAGGGGATGAACACTGAAGCTTTCTTT. Translating gives CASSRQGMNTEAFF.

In its sample, this clone was seen a few times. V usage is TRBV19 and J usage is TRBJ1-2; D uncertain. The CDR3 runs to 11 residues. Trimming left V 6 bases short and J 8 bases short, with 10 bases between. The germline CDR1 and CDR2 sequences are LNHDA and SQIVND (reference sequence). The CDR3 spells CASSRMGGYTF. CDR3 DNA: TGTGCCAGTAGCCGAATGGGGGGCTACACCTTC.

The chain links TRBV29-1 to TRBJ1-1; D unresolved. Germline assignment: CDR1 SQVTM and CDR2 ANQGSEA. Trimming shortened V by 6 bases and J by 10 bases, and 15 bases separated the two germline ends. The CDR3 runs to 11 residues. The CDR3 DNA sequence: TGCAGCGTCCCCCAAGTTGGGATAGCTTTCTTT. Translation gives CSVPQVGIAFF.

This clone was found a few times. Distinct nucleotide sequences in the sample also encode this CDR3. The rearrangement joins TRBV9 to TRBJ1-1; D not resolved. From germline, CDR1 is SGDLS and CDR2 YYNGEE. CDR3 size: 13 residues. The V end was cut by 0 bases, the J end by 5 bases, with 8 bases between. CDR3 nucleotide sequence: TGTGCCAGCAGCGTAGCTTGGGGAACTGAAGCTTTCTTT. Amino acid sequence: CASSVAWGTEAFF.

About this clone itself: Its ends do not fully match the called genes, so a read error is possible. The V and J genes are TRBV5-1 and TRBJ2-7; a weak D match, TRBD2 (6 bases). Germline V gives CDR1 SGHRS, CDR2 YFSETQ. The CDR3 has 14 residues. The CDR3 bases are TGTGCCAGCAGCTTCGGACTACCTACGGTGGAGCAGTACTTC. It yields the protein CASSFGLPTVEQYF. The entire variable domain, with the rest obtained from reference TRBV5-1 and TRBJ2-7, is as follows: KAGVTQTPRYLIKTRGQQVTLSCSPISGHRSVSWYQQTPGQGLQFLFEYFSETQRNKGNFPGRFSGRQFSNSRSEMNVSTLELGDSALYLCASSFGLPTVEQYFGPGTRLTVT.

The V call is TRBV30, the J call TRBJ1-2, with D unclear. Between the trimmed V and J ends, which lost 4 bases and 4 bases, there was a span of 10 bases. Looked up from germline, CDR1 is GTSNPN and CDR2 is SVGIG (reference sequence). The CDR3 contains 12 residues. This CDR3 is CAWIQYSYGYTF. CDR3 coding DNA: TGTGCCTGGATACAATACAGCTATGGCTACACCTTC.

This chain joins TRBV28 and TRBJ1-4, with no clear D. This CDR3 is 9 amino acids long. Deletions cut 5 bases from V and 13 bases from J, with 5 bases between. From germline, CDR1 is MDHEN and CDR2 SYDVKM. The CDR3 spells CASSPGLFF. The DNA for the CDR3 is TGTGCCAGCAGTCCGGGACTGTTTTTT.

The sample holds one count of this clone. The chain carries TRBV21-1 and TRBJ2-1. TRBV21-1 is listed as a pseudogene. The CDR3 contains 14 residues. This chain's CDR3 is CASIPGASYNEQFF. CDR3 nucleotide sequence: TGTGCCAGCATACCCGGGGCTAGCTACAATGAGCAGTTCTTC.

As to this clone: Other DNA sequences within the sample encode an identical CDR3. The chain combines TRBV7-9 with TRBJ1-5; unclear D gene. Trimming removed 5 bases at V and 4 bases at J, with 6 bases between. This CDR3 comprises 12 residues. The germline gives CDR1 SEHNR, CDR2 FQNEAQ (reference sequence). CDR3 sequence: CASSPGNQPQHF. As DNA, the CDR3 is TGTGCCAGCAGCCCGGGAAATCAGCCCCAGCATTTT.